The rows below give T cell receptor beta chains drawn from one sample of a study of Graves' ophthalmopathy and Graves' hyperthyroidism. TCRdb reanalysed the multiplex PCR reads using MiXCR and keeps one entry per CDR3 protein. The sample lists about 550,000 distinct CDR3 sequences, less than 45% occurring once. The sequencing sample was made of peripheral blood or thyroid tissue (not recorded which). Receptors were obtained from an adult man with Graves' hyperthyroidism. Each CDR3 is given with its conserved first and last residue. D genes are given only for firm matches. Clone size is given for some rows only: seen once, a few or many times, or a class if the clone is expanded.

j_call d_call clone_size v_call cdr3_nt cdr3_aa
TRBJ2-5 TRBD1 . TRBV7-9 TGTGCCAGCAGTTTGCAGACAGGGGGCGGAGAGACCCAGTACTTC CASSLQTGGGETQYF
TRBJ1-2 TRBD1 once TRBV29-1 TGCAGCGTTAAGGGGACAGGGTACCACTCTAACTATGGCTACACCTTC CSVKGTGYHSNYGYTF
TRBJ2-7 TRBD1 few TRBV7-9 TGTGCCAGCAGCTTGAACCGGGACAGGGGCTACGAGCAGTACTTC CASSLNRDRGYEQYF
TRBJ1-1 . . TRBV19 TGTGCCAGTAGTGACACAGGGAGATCAACTGAAGCTTTCTTT CASSDTGRSTEAFF
TRBJ1-1 . many TRBV7-8 TGTGCCAGCAGCTTAGGACCGCGGGCTGGACAGGAAGCTTTCTTT CASSLGPRAGQEAFF
TRBJ1-4 . . TRBV2 TGTGCCAGCAGTGATGGCGGGGATGACAATGAAAAACTGTTTTTT CASSDGGDDNEKLFF
TRBJ1-4 TRBD1 . TRBV11-3 TGTGCCAGCAGCTTAGACCGGGGGACAGGGAATGAAAAACTGTTTTTT CASSLDRGTGNEKLFF
TRBJ1-1 . . TRBV6-5 TGTGCCAGCAGTCGACTAGCGGGGGGGCCAGCTTTCTTT CASSRLAGGPAFF
TRBJ2-5 . . TRBV29-1 TGCAGCGAGGTACCGGGGGTGGAGACCCAGTACTTC CSEVPGVETQYF
TRBJ2-2 . many TRBV7-9 TGTGCCAGCAGCTTGCCGGTAGCGTCCGGGGAGCTGTTTTTT CASSLPVASGELFF
TRBJ1-5 . . TRBV5-1 TGCGCCAGCAGCTTGGCCACCGGGAATCAGCCCCAGCATTTT CASSLATGNQPQHF
TRBJ2-7 . many TRBV29-1 TGCAGCGTTGACCTCCACAAACAGGGAACCTACGAGCAGTACTTC CSVDLHKQGTYEQYF
TRBJ1-2 . many TRBV7-8 TGTGCCAGCAGCTCAGGGGTTGACTATGGCTACACCTTC CASSSGVDYGYTF
TRBJ2-1 TRBD2 . TRBV24-1 TGTGCCACCAGCAGGGCTAGCGGGATGGACAATGAGCAGTTCTTC CATSRASGMDNEQFF
TRBJ2-4 . . TRBV20-1 TGCAGTGCTAGAGGACAGGGAGGATCCGAAAACATTCAGTACTTC CSARGQGGSENIQYF
TRBJ2-5 TRBD2 many TRBV19 TGTGCCAGTAGTACCCTCGGGACTAGCGGGAGTATGGAGACCCAGTACTTC CASSTLGTSGSMETQYF
TRBJ1-4 . many TRBV6-5 TGTGCCAGCAGCCACGGGACGTCGAAACTGTTTTTT CASSHGTSKLFF
TRBJ2-7 . . TRBV28 TGTGCCAGCCGTGCAGTTGGAGGTCCCTACGAGCAGTACTTC CASRAVGGPYEQYF